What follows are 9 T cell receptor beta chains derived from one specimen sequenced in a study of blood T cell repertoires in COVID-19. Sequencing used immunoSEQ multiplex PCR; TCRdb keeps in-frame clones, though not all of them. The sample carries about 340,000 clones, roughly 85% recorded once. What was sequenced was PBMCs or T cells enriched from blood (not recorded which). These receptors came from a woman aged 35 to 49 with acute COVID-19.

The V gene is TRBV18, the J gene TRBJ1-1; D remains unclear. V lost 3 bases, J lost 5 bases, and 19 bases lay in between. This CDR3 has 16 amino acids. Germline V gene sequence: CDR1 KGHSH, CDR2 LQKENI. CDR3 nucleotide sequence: TGTGCCAGCTCACCCTACTTACAGTCGGGGTTTACTGAAGCTTTCTTT. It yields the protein CASSPYLQSGFTEAFF. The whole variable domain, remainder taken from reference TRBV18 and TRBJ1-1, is NAGVMQNPRHLVRRRGQEARLRCSPMKGHSHVYWYRQLPEEGLKFMVYLQKENIIDESGMPKERFSAEFPKEGPSILRIQQVVRGDSAAYFCASSPYLQSGFTEAFFGQGTRLTVV.

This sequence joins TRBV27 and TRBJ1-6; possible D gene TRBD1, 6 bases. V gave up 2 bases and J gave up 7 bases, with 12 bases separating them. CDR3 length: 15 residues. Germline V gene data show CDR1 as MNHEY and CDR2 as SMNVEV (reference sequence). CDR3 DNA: TGTGCCAGCAGTTTACCGCCAACAGGGAATTCACCCCTCCACTTT. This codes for CASSLPPTGNSPLHF.

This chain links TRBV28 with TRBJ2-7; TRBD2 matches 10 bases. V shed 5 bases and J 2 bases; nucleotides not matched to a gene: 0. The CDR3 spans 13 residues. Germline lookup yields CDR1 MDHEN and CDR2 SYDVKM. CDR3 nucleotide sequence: TGTGCCAGCAGTACTAGCGGGACCTACGAGCAGTACTTC. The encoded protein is CASSTSGTYEQYF.

This chain's CDR3 is CASSPGGPRGEQYF. In nucleotides, the CDR3 is TGTGCCAGCAGTCCAGGGGGTCCCCGTGGTGAGCAGTACTTC. The chain links TRBV6-5 to TRBJ2-7; 7 bases line up with TRBD1. Germline values: CDR1 MNHEY, CDR2 SVGAGI. The CDR3 loop spans 14 amino acids. V gave up 5 bases and J gave up 7 bases; unmatched junction bases: 11.

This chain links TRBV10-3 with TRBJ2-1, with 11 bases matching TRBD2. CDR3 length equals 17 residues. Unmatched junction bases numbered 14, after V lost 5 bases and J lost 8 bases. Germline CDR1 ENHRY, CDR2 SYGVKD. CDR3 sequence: CAISRPSTSGSQYEQFF. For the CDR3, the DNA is TGTGCCATCAGTCGACCATCTACTAGCGGGAGTCAATATGAGCAGTTCTTC.

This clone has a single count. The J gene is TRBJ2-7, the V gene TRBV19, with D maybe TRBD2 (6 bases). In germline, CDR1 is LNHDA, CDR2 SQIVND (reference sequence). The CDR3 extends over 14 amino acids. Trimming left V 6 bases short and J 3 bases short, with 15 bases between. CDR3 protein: CASSLKGLSYEQYF. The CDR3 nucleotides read TGTGCCAGTAGCCTTAAGGGACTGAGCTACGAGCAGTACTTC.

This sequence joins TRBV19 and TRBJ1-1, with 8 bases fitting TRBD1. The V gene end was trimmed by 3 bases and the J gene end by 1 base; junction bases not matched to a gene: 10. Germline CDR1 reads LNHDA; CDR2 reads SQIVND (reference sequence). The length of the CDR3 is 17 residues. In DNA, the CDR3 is TGTGCCAGTAGTATGATGGGCTCCAGGGGGCGGAACACTGAAGCTTTCTTT. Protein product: CASSMMGSRGRNTEAFF.

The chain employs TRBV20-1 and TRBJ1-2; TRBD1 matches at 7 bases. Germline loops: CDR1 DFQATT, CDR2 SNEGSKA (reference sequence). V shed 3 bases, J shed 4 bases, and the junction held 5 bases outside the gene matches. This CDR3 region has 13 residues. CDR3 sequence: CSASDRVGYGYTF. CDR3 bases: TGCAGTGCTAGTGACAGGGTTGGCTATGGCTACACCTTC.

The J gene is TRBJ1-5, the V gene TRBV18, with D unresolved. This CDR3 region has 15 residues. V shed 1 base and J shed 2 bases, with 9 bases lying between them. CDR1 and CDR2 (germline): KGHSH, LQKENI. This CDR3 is CASSPQVEGNQPQHF. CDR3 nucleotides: TGTGCCAGCTCACCACAGGTTGAGGGCAATCAGCCCCAGCATTTT. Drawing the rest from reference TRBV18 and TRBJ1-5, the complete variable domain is NAGVMQNPRHLVRRRGQEARLRCSPMKGHSHVYWYRQLPEEGLKFMVYLQKENIIDESGMPKERFSAEFPKEGPSILRIQQVVRGDSAAYFCASSPQVEGNQPQHFGDGTRLSIL.